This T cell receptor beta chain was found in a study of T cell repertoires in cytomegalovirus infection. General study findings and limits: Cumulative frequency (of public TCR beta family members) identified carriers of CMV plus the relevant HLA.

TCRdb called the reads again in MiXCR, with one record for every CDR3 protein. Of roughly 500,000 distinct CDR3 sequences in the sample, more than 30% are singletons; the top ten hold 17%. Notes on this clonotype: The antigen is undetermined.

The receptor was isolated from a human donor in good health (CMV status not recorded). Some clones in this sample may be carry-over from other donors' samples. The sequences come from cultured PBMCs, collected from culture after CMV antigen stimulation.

CDR3 sequence: CASGSGSYEQYF. The DNA for the CDR3 is TGTGCCAGCGGTAGCGGTTCCTACGAGCAGTACTTC. The chain uses TRBV7-2 and TRBJ2-7, with D possibly matching TRBD2 (6 bases). Germline-derived CDR1 and CDR2 are SGHTA and FQGNSA. The ends were cut back, 8 bases at V and 1 base at J, with 9 bases in the middle. The CDR3 length is 12 residues.